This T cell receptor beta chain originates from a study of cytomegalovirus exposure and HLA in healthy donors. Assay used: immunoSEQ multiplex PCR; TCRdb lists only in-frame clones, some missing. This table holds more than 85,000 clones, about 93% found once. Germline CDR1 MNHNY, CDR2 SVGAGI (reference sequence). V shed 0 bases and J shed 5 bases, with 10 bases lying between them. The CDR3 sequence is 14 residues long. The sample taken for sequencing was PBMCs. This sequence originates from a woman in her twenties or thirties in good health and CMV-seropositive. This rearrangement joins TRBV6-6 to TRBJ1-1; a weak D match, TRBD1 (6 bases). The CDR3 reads CASSYSKRGTEAFF. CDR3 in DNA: TGTGCCAGCAGTTACTCGAAAAGGGGGACTGAAGCTTTCTTT.